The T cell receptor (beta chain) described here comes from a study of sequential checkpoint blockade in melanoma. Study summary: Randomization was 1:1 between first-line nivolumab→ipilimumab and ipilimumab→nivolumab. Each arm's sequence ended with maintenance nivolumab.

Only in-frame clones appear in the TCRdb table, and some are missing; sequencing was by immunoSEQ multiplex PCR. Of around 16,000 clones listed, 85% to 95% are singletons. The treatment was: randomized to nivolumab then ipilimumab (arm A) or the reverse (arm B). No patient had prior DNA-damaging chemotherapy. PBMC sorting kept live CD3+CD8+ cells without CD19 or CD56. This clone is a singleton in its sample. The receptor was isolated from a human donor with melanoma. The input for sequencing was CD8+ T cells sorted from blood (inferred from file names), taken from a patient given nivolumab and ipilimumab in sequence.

The CDR3 protein is CAVRRAGHNEQFF. The CDR3 coding sequence is TGTGCCGTAAGACGGGCGGGTCACAATGAGCAGTTCTTC. The chain employs TRBV7-9 and TRBJ2-1; possible D gene TRBD2, 5 bases. The CDR3 spans 13 residues. Germline V gene lookup returns CDR1 SEHNR and CDR2 FQNEAQ (reference sequence). V was trimmed by 11 bases and J by 5 bases, leaving 16 bases between them.